Presented here are 8 T cell receptor beta chains from one specimen sequenced in a study of blood T cell repertoires in COVID-19. Assay: immunoSEQ multiplex PCR; the TCRdb copy retains only in-frame clones and omits some. This sample has 250,000 to 300,000 clones; roughly 81% occur once, and the top ten carry under 7%. The specimen was PBMCs or T cells enriched from blood (not recorded which). Source of these receptors: a woman in her forties or fifties who had been exposed to COVID-19.

J is TRBJ2-1 and V is TRBV2; no reliable D call. Germline V gives CDR1 SNHLY, CDR2 FYNNEI. The CDR3 contains 16 residues. V lost 6 bases to trimming and J lost 4 bases, with 19 bases between them. CDR3 DNA: TGTGCCAGCAGCCTGAAGTCGCAGGCCCTTTACAATGAGCAGTTCTTC. This codes for CASSLKSQALYNEQFF.

The sample holds a few counts of this clone. The V gene is TRBV14, the J gene TRBJ1-1; no clear D. Germline-derived CDR1 and CDR2 are SGHDN and FVKESK. The V end was cut by 5 bases, the J end by 1 base, with 8 bases between. This CDR3 is built from 13 residues. The CDR3 sequence is CASSTDKNTEAFF. CDR3 nucleotides: TGTGCCAGCAGCACTGACAAGAACACTGAAGCTTTCTTT. The full variable domain, with the rest looked up from reference TRBV14 and TRBJ1-1, is EAGVTQFPSHSVIEKGQTVTLRCDPISGHDNLYWYRRVMGKEIKFLLHFVKESKQDESGMPNNRFLAERTGGTYSTLKVQPAELEDSGVYFCASSTDKNTEAFFGQGTRLTVV.

The chain combines TRBV5-1 with TRBJ2-7, with D maybe TRBD2 (8 bases). V lost 0 bases and J lost 4, with 20 bases in between. The CDR3 has 17 residues. The V gene's germline CDR1 is SGHRS and CDR2 YFSETQ. In DNA, the CDR3 is TGCGCCAGCAGCTTGGCCCCGCTACAGGGGACTAGGTACGAGCAGTACTTC. This codes for CASSLAPLQGTRYEQYF.

The chain uses TRBV5-4 and TRBJ2-3; the match to TRBD2 covers 10 bases. CDR3 size: 15 residues. V dropped 4 bases and J dropped 3; count of bases not matched to a gene: 5. CDR1 and CDR2 from the germline V gene are SGHNT and YYREEE (reference sequence). CDR3 DNA: TGTGCCAGCAGCGAGCGGGGGGGCAAGACAGATACGCAGTATTTT. Amino acids: CASSERGGKTDTQYF.

The J gene is TRBJ1-1, the V gene TRBV6-5; D ambiguous. This CDR3 is built from 14 residues. V was trimmed by 3 bases and J by 2 bases, leaving 10 bases between them. Germline values: CDR1 MNHEY, CDR2 SVGAGI. CDR3 in amino acids: CASSYSSSNTEAFF. CDR3 coding DNA: TGTGCCAGCAGTTATAGCTCTTCCAACACTGAAGCTTTCTTT.

The chain employs TRBV28 and TRBJ2-5; D is unresolved. The CDR3 spans 16 residues. With 7 bases removed from V and 2 bases from J, the gap between germline ends came to 20 bases. The germline gives CDR1 MDHEN, CDR2 SYDVKM. As DNA, the CDR3 is TGTGCCAGCACCGGAAGGCATAACGAGGCTCAAGAGACCCAGTACTTC. It encodes CASTGRHNEAQETQYF.

The chain uses TRBV27 and TRBJ2-3, with TRBD2 matching 8 bases. The V segment lost 8 bases and the J segment 1 base; nucleotides outside the gene matches: 17. The CDR3 sequence is 18 residues long. Germline CDR1 is MNHEY and CDR2 is SMNVEV (reference sequence). The CDR3 loop reads CASSIIAGPYGGTDTQYF. The DNA of the CDR3 is TGTGCCAGCTCCATTATAGCGGGGCCCTACGGCGGCACAGATACGCAGTATTTT.

Only a few counts were recorded for this clone. J is TRBJ2-3 and V is TRBV6-5; 7 bases map to TRBD2. Germline loops: CDR1 MNHEY, CDR2 SVGAGI. The V segment lost 6 bases and the J segment 4 bases; nucleotides outside the gene matches: 7. The CDR3 spans 14 residues. For the CDR3, the DNA is TGTGCCAGCAGACCTGGACTAGTCCCAGATACGCAGTATTTT. It is translated as CASRPGLVPDTQYF.